The sequence of this T cell receptor beta chain was determined in a study of T-cell reconstitution after alpha-beta-depleted transplantation in children. As it was prepared, the TCRbeta library received unique molecular identifiers. In TCRdb, the PCR reads were re-called with MiXCR into one record per CDR3 protein. The profile shows approximately 300,000 distinct CDR3 sequences, over 7% of them singletons. General observations from the study: Among T cells one year after transplant, newly produced cells accounted for most counts and diversity.

This clonotype was found a few times. Its target is not known. Germline assignment: CDR1 KGHSH and CDR2 LQKENI. The CDR3 sequence is 17 residues long. Trimming took 5 bases from V and 2 from J; bases not matched to a gene: 8. This specimen consisted of peripheral blood, obtained 360 days after TCRalphabeta/CD19-depleted stem cell transplant. The TCR was taken from a female patient between 2 and 10 years old who had a stem cell transplant for Fanconi anemia, so the T cells may come from the graft donor. This chain uses TRBV18 with TRBJ2-1, with 11 bases lining up with TRBD2. Here the CDR3 DNA reads TGTGCCAGCTCAGCCAACCCGGGACTAGCGGCCTACAATGAGCAGTTCTTC. As protein: CASSANPGLAAYNEQFF. The variable domain in full, completed from reference TRBV18 and TRBJ2-1, reads NAGVMQNPRHLVRRRGQEARLRCSPMKGHSHVYWYRQLPEEGLKFMVYLQKENIIDESGMPKERFSAEFPKEGPSILRIQQVVRGDSAAYFCASSANPGLAAYNEQFFGPGTRLTVL.